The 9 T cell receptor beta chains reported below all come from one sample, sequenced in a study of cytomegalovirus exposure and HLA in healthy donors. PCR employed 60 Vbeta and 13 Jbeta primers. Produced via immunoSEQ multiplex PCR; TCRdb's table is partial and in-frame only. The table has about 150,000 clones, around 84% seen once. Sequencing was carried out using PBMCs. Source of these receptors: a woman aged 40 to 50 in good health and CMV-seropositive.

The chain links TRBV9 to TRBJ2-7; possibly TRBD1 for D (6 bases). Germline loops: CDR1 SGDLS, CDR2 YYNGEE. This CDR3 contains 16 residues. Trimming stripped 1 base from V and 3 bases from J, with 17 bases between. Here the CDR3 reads CASSVLPSGTNYEQYF. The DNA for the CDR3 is TGTGCCAGCAGCGTACTCCCTTCGGGGACAAACTACGAGCAGTACTTC.

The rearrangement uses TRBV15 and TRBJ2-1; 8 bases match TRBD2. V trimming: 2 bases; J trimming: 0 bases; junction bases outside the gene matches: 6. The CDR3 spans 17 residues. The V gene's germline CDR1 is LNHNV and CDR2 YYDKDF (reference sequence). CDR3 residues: CATSRPGLGNSYNEQFF. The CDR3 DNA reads TGTGCCACCAGCAGACCGGGACTAGGGAACTCCTACAATGAGCAGTTCTTC.

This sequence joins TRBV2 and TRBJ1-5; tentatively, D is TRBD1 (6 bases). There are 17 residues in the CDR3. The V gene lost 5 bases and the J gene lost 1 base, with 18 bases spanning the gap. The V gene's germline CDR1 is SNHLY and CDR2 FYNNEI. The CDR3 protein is CASSNYREGKSNQPQHF. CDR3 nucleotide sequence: TGTGCCAGCAGTAACTACAGGGAAGGAAAGAGCAATCAGCCCCAGCATTTT.

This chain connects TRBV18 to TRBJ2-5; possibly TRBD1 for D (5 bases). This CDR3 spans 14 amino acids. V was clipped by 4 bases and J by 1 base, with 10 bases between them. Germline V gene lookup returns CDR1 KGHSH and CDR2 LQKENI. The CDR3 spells CASSRQSAQETQYF. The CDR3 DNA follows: TGTGCCAGCTCACGACAGAGCGCCCAAGAGACCCAGTACTTC.

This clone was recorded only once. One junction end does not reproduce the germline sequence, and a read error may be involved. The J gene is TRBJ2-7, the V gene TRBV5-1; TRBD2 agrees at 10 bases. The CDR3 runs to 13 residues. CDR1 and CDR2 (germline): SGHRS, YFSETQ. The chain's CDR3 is CASSLVLAGSRDF. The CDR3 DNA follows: TGCGCCAGCAGCTTGGTACTAGCGGGGTCCCGGGACTTC.

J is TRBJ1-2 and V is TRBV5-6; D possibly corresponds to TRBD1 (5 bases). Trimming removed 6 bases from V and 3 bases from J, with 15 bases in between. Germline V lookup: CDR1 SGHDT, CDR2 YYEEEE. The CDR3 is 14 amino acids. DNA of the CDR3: TGTGCCAGCATTCCGCAGGGTATTTACTATGGCTACACCTTC. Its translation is CASIPQGIYYGYTF.

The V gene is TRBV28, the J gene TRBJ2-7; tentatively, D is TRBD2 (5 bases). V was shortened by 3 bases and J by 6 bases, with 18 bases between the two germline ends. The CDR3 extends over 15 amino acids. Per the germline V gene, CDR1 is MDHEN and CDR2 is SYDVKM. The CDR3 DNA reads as TGTGCCAGCAGTTTCACCGGGATCCTCCTCCGCGAGCAGTACTTC. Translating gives CASSFTGILLREQYF.

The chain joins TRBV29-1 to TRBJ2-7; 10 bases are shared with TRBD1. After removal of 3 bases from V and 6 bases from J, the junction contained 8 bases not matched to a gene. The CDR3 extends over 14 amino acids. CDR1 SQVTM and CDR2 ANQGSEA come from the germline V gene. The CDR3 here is CSVESGTGVSEQYF. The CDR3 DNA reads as TGCAGCGTTGAGTCCGGGACAGGGGTTTCCGAGCAGTACTTC.

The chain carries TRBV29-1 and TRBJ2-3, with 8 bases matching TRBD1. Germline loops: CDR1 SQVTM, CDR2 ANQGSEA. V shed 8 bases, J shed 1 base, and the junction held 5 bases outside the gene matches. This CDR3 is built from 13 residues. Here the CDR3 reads CSTTGERTDTQYF. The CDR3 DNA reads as TGCAGCACGACAGGGGAACGCACAGATACGCAGTATTTT.